The rows below give T cell receptor beta chains drawn from one sample of a study of beta chain features in type 1 diabetes. The assay was immunoSEQ multiplex PCR, and TCRdb's table has in-frame clones only and misses some. The sample has 200,000 to 250,000 clones, approximately 70% seen once. The sequenced sample consisted of naive CD4+ T cells from blood. Every receptor here comes from a man younger than 40 in good health. CDR3s include the opening cysteine and the closing phenylalanine or tryptophan. The order of the fields is clone size, V gene, J gene, CDR3 length, D gene, CDR3 protein, CDR3 DNA. A D gene is named only where the DNA matches it firmly. The size field is filled for only some rows; it gives once, few, many or a size class.

-,TRBV28,TRBJ2-7,14,-,CASSLIFRTYEQYF,TGTGCCAGCAGTTTGATATTCCGAACCTACGAGCAGTACTTC
few,TRBV25-1,TRBJ2-5,16,TRBD2,CASSDSSGLVRETQYF,TGTGCCAGCAGTGATTCCTCTGGACTAGTCAGAGAGACCCAGTACTTC
-,TRBV29-1,TRBJ2-3,16,-,CSVEVGGPSGTDTQYF,TGCAGCGTTGAAGTGGGTGGACCCTCGGGAACAGATACGCAGTATTTT
-,TRBV5-4,TRBJ2-3,15,TRBD2,CASSDSGSFTDTQYF,TGTGCCAGCAGCGATAGCGGGAGCTTCACAGATACGCAGTATTTT
-,TRBV29-1,TRBJ2-5,13,-,CSVLAPYQETQYF,TGCAGCGTTCTAGCCCCTTACCAAGAGACCCAGTACTTC
-,TRBV11-2,TRBJ2-7,15,TRBD1,CASSLAGQRTYEQYF,TGTGCCAGCAGCTTAGCGGGACAGCGAACCTACGAGCAGTACTTC
-,TRBV11-2,TRBJ1-1,16,-,CASSLSMPGAGAEAFF,TGTGCCAGCAGCTTATCTATGCCAGGGGCGGGGGCTGAAGCTTTCTTT
-,TRBV30,TRBJ1-3,17,-,CAWSVTRGVPSGNTIYF,TGTGCCTGGAGTGTAACGAGGGGCGTCCCCTCTGGAAACACCATATATTTT
-,TRBV29-1,TRBJ1-2,13,-,CSAGETVSGNYTF,TGCAGCGCTGGTGAGACGGTTTCGGGGAACTACACCTTC
-,TRBV7-9,TRBJ2-7,11,-,CASSLDYEQYF,TGTGCCAGCAGCTTAGACTACGAGCAGTACTTC
-,TRBV4-3,TRBJ2-1,14,-,CASSQRLTANEQFF,TGCGCCAGCAGCCAACGGCTCACGGCCAATGAGCAGTTCTTC
once,TRBV7-2,TRBJ2-7,14,-,CASSLLAGGDEQYF,TGTGCCAGCAGCTTATTAGCCGGGGGCGACGAGCAGTACTTC
few,TRBV30,TRBJ1-5,13,-,CAWSKQGNQPQHF,TGTGCCTGGAGTAAGCAGGGGAATCAGCCCCAGCATTTT
-,TRBV29-1,TRBJ2-5,13,-,CSVPRDGQETQYF,TGCAGCGTTCCCCGGGACGGCCAAGAGACCCAGTACTTC
few,TRBV7-9,TRBJ2-7,14,-,CASSQDRNLREQYF,TGTGCCAGCAGCCAAGACAGGAACCTTAGGGAGCAGTACTTC
-,TRBV29-1,TRBJ2-3,14,-,CSGVWIWSTDTQYF,TGCAGCGGTGTCTGGATATGGAGCACAGATACGCAGTATTTT
few,TRBV29-1,TRBJ2-3,13,-,CSAGRGNTDTQYF,TGCAGCGCCGGGCGTGGGAACACAGATACGCAGTATTTT
-,TRBV28,TRBJ2-3,15,TRBD2,CASSSSGRGTDTQYF,TGTGCCAGCAGTTCTAGCGGGAGAGGGACAGATACGCAGTATTTT
-,TRBV5-4,TRBJ2-7,15,-,CASSPGTGQIYEQYF,TGTGCCAGCAGCCCAGGGACGGGACAAATCTACGAGCAGTACTTC
-,TRBV4-3,TRBJ2-3,14,-,CASSQDGGADTQYF,TGCGCCAGCAGCCAAGACGGGGGAGCCGATACGCAGTATTTT
few,TRBV2,TRBJ2-2,15,TRBD1,CASSVGTANTGELFF,TGTGCCAGCAGCGTGGGGACAGCGAACACCGGGGAGCTGTTTTTT
-,TRBV30,TRBJ2-1,13,-,CAWRGGSYNEQFF,TGTGCCTGGAGGGGCGGCTCCTACAATGAGCAGTTCTTC
few,TRBV30,TRBJ2-3,12,-,CAWRRKGDTQYF,TGTGCCTGGAGGAGAAAGGGCGATACGCAGTATTTT
-,TRBV7-2,TRBJ1-2,11,-,CASSFGYGYTF,TGTGCCAGCAGCTTTGGCTATGGCTACACCTTC